Below are 12 T cell receptor beta chains sequenced from a single sample in a study of graft-versus-host responses after intestinal transplantation. Sequencing was performed with immunoSEQ multiplex PCR; in TCRdb, only in-frame clones are kept and a portion is missing. Of about 96,000 clones listed, roughly nine tenths are singletons. These receptors have no identified antigens. This material consisted of unstimulated CD4+ T cells sorted from spleen or lymph node cells, taken before intestinal transplant. The receptor set was obtained from a human donor who received an intestinal transplant.

This chain connects TRBV5-4 to TRBJ2-1; 10 bases fit TRBD2. Germline CDR1 reads SGHNT; CDR2 reads YYREEE (reference sequence). Unmatched junction bases numbered 6, after V lost 4 bases and J lost 8 bases. The CDR3 contains 14 residues. The CDR3 loop reads CASSHASGSDEQFF. The CDR3 bases are TGTGCCAGCAGCCATGCTAGCGGGAGTGATGAGCAGTTCTTC.

This clone was seen a single time. The chain recombines TRBV12-5 with TRBJ1-4; 9 bases map to TRBD1. The CDR3 loop spans 18 amino acids. CDR1 and CDR2 (germline): LGHNT, FRNRAP. The V and J ends lost 9 bases and 2 bases, in that order; junction bases with no gene match: 16. In DNA form, the CDR3 reads TGTGCTAGGCTATCGGGCGGACAGGGGAAGGGGACTAATGAAAAACTGTTTTTT. Translating gives CARLSGGQGKGTNEKLFF.

The chain has TRBV27 and TRBJ1-1; D remains ambiguous. The CDR3 runs to 14 residues. Germline V gene data show CDR1 as MNHEY and CDR2 as SMNVEV (reference sequence). Between the trimmed V and J ends, which lost 0 bases and 0 bases, there was a span of 5 bases. CDR3 amino acids: CASSLSRLNTEAFF. Here the CDR3 DNA reads TGTGCCAGCAGTTTATCGAGGCTGAACACTGAAGCTTTCTTT.

The chain carries TRBV19 and TRBJ1-1; maybe TRBD1 (5 bases). Germline V gene sequence: CDR1 LNHDA, CDR2 SQIVND (reference sequence). The CDR3 length is 15 residues. Trimming stripped 2 bases from V and 4 bases from J, with 14 bases between. The CDR3 region has the DNA TGTGCCAGTAGTATAAGGGGCGCGGACATCACTGAAGCTTTCTTT. Protein: CASSIRGADITEAFF.

This sequence joins TRBV7-2 and TRBJ2-5; no clear D gene. The CDR3 is made up of 17 amino acids. The V end was cut by 3 bases, the J end by 1 base, with 18 bases between. Looked up from germline, CDR1 is SGHTA and CDR2 is FQGNSA. The CDR3 protein is CASSFVVVVKPQETQYF. CDR3 coding DNA: TGTGCCAGCAGCTTTGTGGTTGTGGTGAAGCCCCAAGAGACCCAGTACTTC. The variable domain in full, completed from reference TRBV7-2 and TRBJ2-5, reads GAGVSQSPSNKVTEKGKDVELRCDPISGHTALYWYRQSLGQGLEFLIYFQGNSAPDKSGLPSDRFSAERTGGSVSTLTIQRTQQEDSAVYLCASSFVVVVKPQETQYFGPGTRLLVL.

The chain combines TRBV5-1 with TRBJ2-7; the D gene is possibly TRBD1 (6 bases). CDR1 is SGHRS, CDR2 YFSETQ, per germline. CDR3 length: 13 residues. V lost 0 bases and J lost 6, with 10 bases in between. The CDR3 nucleotides read TGCGCCAGCAGCTTGGTAGGGACATCCGAGCAGTACTTC. The encoded protein is CASSLVGTSEQYF.

This clone occurred once. The V call is TRBV5-4, the J call TRBJ2-6; D gene uncertain. Trimming shortened V by 0 bases and J by 0 bases, and 7 bases separated the two germline ends. The CDR3 extends over 16 amino acids. The germline CDR1 and CDR2 sequences are SGHNT and YYREEE (reference sequence). CDR3 residues: CASSLDRNSGANVLTF. In nucleotides, the CDR3 is TGTGCCAGCAGCTTGGACAGAAACTCTGGGGCCAACGTCCTGACTTTC.

The V call is TRBV19, the J call TRBJ1-5; TRBD1 matches 10 bases. The germline V gene encodes CDR1 LNHDA and CDR2 SQIVND (reference sequence). This CDR3 comprises 14 residues. With V trimmed by 9 bases and J by 5 bases, 7 bases remained unmatched. In DNA, the CDR3 is TGTGCCAGCGAAGACAGGGGGCCTTATCAGCCCCAGCATTTT. Translating gives CASEDRGPYQPQHF.

This rearrangement joins TRBV10-3 to TRBJ2-3, with TRBD1 identical over 9 bases. This CDR3 is 16 amino acids long. The V and J ends lost 6 bases and 6 bases, in that order; junction bases with no gene match: 13. Germline V gene sequence: CDR1 ENHRY, CDR2 SYGVKD. The CDR3 loop reads CAISDGGTGIHDTQYF. CDR3 DNA: TGTGCCATCAGCGACGGTGGGACAGGGATTCACGATACGCAGTATTTT.

This chain uses TRBV30 with TRBJ2-7, with TRBD1 as a possible D gene (5 bases). This CDR3 has 13 amino acids. Trimming removed 3 bases at V and 2 bases at J, with 11 bases between. The germline gives CDR1 GTSNPN, CDR2 SVGIG (reference sequence). CDR3 sequence (DNA): TGTGCCTGGAGCTGGGGCCAGACCTACGAGCAGTACTTC. It codes for CAWSWGQTYEQYF.

The V call is TRBV5-1, the J call TRBJ1-2, with D maybe TRBD1 (6 bases). CDR3 length: 14 amino acids. The germline V gene encodes CDR1 SGHRS and CDR2 YFSETQ. With 0 bases removed from V and 4 bases from J, the gap between germline ends came to 10 bases. CDR3 residues: CASSLAGQLYGYTF. CDR3 nucleotides: TGCGCCAGCAGCTTGGCCGGACAGCTCTATGGCTACACCTTC. Full variable domain (outside the CDR3, taken from reference TRBV5-1 and TRBJ1-2): KAGVTQTPRYLIKTRGQQVTLSCSPISGHRSVSWYQQTPGQGLQFLFEYFSETQRNKGNFPGRFSGRQFSNSRSEMNVSTLELGDSALYLCASSLAGQLYGYTFGSGTRLTVV.

The V call is TRBV19, the J call TRBJ1-1, with a tentative D call TRBD1 (5 bases). Germline CDR1 is LNHDA and CDR2 is SQIVND (reference sequence). Between the trimmed V and J ends, which lost 6 bases and 3 bases, there was a span of 20 bases. The CDR3 spans 16 residues. The CDR3 region has the DNA TGTGCCAGTAGCCATGGGGCCCCAGGGCTAGACACTGAAGCTTTCTTT. As protein: CASSHGAPGLDTEAFF.